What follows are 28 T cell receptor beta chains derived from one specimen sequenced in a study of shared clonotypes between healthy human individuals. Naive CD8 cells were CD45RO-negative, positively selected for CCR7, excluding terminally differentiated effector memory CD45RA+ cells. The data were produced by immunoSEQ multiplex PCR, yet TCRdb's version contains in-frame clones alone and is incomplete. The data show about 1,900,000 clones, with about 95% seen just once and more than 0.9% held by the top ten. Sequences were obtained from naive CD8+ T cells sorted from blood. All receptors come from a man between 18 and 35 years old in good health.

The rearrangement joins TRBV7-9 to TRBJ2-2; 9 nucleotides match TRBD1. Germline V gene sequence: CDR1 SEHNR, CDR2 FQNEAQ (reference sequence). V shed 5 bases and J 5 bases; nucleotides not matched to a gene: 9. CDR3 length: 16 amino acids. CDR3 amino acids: CASSPSRGQGTGELFF. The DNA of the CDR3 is TGTGCCAGCAGCCCATCCCGGGGACAGGGAACCGGGGAGCTGTTTTTT.

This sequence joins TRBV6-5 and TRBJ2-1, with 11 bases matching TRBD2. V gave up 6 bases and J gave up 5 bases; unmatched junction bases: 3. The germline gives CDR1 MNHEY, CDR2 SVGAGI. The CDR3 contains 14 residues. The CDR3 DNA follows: TGTGCCAGCAGGGGACTAGCGGAAGACAATGAGCAGTTCTTC. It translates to CASRGLAEDNEQFF.

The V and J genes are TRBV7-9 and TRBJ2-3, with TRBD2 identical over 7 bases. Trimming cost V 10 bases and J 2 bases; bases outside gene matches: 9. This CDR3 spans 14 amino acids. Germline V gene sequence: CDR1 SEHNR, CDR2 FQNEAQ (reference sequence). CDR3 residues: CATPWAGDTDTQYF. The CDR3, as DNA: TGTGCCACACCCTGGGCGGGAGACACAGATACGCAGTATTTT.

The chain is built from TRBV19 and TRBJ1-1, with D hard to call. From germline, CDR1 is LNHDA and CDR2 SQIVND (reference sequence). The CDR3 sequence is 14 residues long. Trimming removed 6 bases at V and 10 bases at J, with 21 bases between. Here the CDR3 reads CASRTAGTSEAAFF. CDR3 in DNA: TGTGCCAGTAGGACCGCCGGCACGTCAGAGGCAGCTTTCTTT.

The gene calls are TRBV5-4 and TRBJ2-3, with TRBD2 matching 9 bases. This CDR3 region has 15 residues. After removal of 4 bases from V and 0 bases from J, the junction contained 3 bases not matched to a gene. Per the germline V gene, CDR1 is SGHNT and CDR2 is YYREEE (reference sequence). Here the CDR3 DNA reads TGTGCCAGCAGCCCTAGCGGGACTAGCACAGATACGCAGTATTTT. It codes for CASSPSGTSTDTQYF.

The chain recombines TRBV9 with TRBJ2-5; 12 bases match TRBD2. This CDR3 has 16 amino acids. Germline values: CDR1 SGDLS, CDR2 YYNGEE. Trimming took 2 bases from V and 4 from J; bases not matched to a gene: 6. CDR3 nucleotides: TGTGCCAGCAGCGTTTCGACTAGCGGGAGAACAGAGACCCAGTACTTC. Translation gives CASSVSTSGRTETQYF.

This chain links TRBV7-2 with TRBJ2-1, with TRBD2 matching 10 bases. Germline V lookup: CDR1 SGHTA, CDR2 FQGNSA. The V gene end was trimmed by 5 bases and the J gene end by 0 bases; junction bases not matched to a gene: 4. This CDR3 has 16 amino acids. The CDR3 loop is CASSQLAGSSYNEQFF. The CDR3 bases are TGTGCCAGCAGCCAACTAGCGGGGAGCTCCTACAATGAGCAGTTCTTC. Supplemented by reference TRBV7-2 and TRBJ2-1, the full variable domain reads GAGVSQSPSNKVTEKGKDVELRCDPISGHTALYWYRQSLGQGLEFLIYFQGNSAPDKSGLPSDRFSAERTGGSVSTLTIQRTQQEDSAVYLCASSQLAGSSYNEQFFGPGTRLTVL.

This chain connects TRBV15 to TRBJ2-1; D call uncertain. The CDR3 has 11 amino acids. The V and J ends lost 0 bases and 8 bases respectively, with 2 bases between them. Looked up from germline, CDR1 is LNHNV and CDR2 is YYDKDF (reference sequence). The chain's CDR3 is CATSRDHEQFF. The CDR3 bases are TGTGCCACCAGCAGAGACCATGAGCAGTTCTTC.

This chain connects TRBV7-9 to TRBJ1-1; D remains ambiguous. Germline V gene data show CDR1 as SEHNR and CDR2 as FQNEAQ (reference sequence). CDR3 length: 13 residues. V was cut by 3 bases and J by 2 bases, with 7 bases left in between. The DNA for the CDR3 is TGTGCCAGCAGCTTGACCCATAACACTGAAGCTTTCTTT. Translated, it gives CASSLTHNTEAFF.

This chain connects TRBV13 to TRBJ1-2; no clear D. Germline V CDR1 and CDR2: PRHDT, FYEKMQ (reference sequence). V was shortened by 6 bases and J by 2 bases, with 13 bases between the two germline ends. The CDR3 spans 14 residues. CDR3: CASRSRGSNYGYTF. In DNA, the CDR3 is TGTGCCAGCAGATCCCGCGGTTCCAACTATGGCTACACCTTC.

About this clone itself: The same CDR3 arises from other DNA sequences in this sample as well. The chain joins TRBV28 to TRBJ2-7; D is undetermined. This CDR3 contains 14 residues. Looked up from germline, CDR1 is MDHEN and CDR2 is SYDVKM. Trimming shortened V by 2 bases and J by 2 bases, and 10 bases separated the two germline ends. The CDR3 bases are TGTGCCAGCAGTTTACTTGGCGGTACCTACGAGCAGTACTTC. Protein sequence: CASSLLGGTYEQYF.

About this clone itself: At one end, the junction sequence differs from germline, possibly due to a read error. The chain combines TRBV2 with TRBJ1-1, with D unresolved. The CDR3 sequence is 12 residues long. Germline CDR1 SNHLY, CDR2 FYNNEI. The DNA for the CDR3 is TGTGCCAGCAGCGACCTGAACCCTGAAGCTTTCTTT. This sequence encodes CASSDLNPEAFF.

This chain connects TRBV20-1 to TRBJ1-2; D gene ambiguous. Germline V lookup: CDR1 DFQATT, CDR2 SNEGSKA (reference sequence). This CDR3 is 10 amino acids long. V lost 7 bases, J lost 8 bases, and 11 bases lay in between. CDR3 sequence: CSGAGDGYTF. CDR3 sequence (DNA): TGCAGTGGCGCCGGCGACGGCTACACCTTC.

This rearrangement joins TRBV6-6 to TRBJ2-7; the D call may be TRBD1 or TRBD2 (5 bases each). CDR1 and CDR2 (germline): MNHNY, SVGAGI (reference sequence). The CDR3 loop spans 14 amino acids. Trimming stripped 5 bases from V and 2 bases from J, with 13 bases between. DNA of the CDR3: TGTGCCAGCAGTACCTCGGGACGGACCTACGAGCAGTACTTC. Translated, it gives CASSTSGRTYEQYF.

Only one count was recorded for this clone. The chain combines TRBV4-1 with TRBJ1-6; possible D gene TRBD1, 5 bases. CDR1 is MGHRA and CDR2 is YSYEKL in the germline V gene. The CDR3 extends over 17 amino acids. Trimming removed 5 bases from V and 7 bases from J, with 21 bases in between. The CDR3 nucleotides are TGCGCCAGCAGCGCACTGGGTCGGGGCAATATAAATTCACCCCTCCACTTT. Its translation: CASSALGRGNINSPLHF.

The CDR3 sequence: CASSLTYGETDTQYF. In DNA form, the CDR3 reads TGTGCCAGCAGCTTAACGTATGGTGAAACAGATACGCAGTATTTT. V usage is TRBV7-3 and J usage is TRBJ2-3, with D unresolved. Germline V gene sequence: CDR1 SGHTA, CDR2 FQGTGA. V shed 0 bases and J shed 3 bases, with 10 bases lying between them. The CDR3 covers 15 residues. The complete variable domain, with remaining parts taken from reference TRBV7-3 and TRBJ2-3, reads GAGVSQTPSNKVTEKGKYVELRCDPISGHTALYWYRQSLGQGPEFLIYFQGTGAADDSGLPNDRFFAVRPEGSVSTLKIQRTERGDSAVYLCASSLTYGETDTQYFGPGTRLTVL.

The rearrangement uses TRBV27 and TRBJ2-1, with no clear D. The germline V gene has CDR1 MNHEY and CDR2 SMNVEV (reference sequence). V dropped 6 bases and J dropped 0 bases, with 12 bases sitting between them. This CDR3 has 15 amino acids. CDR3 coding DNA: TGTGCCAGCAGAACCGGTCGTTACTCCTACAATGAGCAGTTCTTC. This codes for CASRTGRYSYNEQFF.

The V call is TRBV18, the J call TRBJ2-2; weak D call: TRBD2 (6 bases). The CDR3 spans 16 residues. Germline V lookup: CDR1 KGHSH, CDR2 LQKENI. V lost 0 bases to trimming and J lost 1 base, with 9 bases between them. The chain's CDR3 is CASSPPSSGNTGELFF. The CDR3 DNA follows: TGTGCCAGCTCACCACCGAGTAGCGGGAACACCGGGGAGCTGTTTTTT.

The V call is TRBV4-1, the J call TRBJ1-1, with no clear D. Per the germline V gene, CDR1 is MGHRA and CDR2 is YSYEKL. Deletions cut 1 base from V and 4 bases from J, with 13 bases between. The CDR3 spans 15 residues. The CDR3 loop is CASSQAQTMPTEAFF. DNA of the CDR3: TGCGCCAGCAGCCAAGCCCAGACTATGCCCACTGAAGCTTTCTTT.

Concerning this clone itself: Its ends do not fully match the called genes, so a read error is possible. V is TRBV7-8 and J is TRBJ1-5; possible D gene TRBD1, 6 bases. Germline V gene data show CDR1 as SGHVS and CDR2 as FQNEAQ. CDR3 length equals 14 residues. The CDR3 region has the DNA TGTACCAGCAGCTTAGGGGGAAGCAATCAGCCCCAGCATTTT. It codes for CTSSLGGSNQPQHF.

CDR3 sequence reads: CASSLNFGGGAYYNEQFF. The CDR3 DNA follows: TGTGCCAGCAGCCTTAATTTTGGAGGGGGCGCCTATTACAATGAGCAGTTCTTC. The rearrangement links TRBV11-2 to TRBJ2-1, with a weak D call TRBD1 (7 bases). The germline V gene encodes CDR1 SGHAT and CDR2 FQNNGV. Trimming stripped 5 bases from V and 4 bases from J, with 24 bases between. The CDR3 covers 18 residues.

The chain's CDR3 is CASSQLPGRTEAFF. Here the CDR3 DNA reads TGCGCCAGCAGCCAACTGCCAGGGAGGACTGAAGCTTTCTTT. The chain is built from TRBV4-3 and TRBJ1-1, with a weak D call TRBD1 (5 bases). The CDR3 has 14 amino acids. Germline V gene sequence: CDR1 LGHNA, CDR2 YSLEER. V shed 2 bases and J shed 5 bases, with 12 bases lying between them.

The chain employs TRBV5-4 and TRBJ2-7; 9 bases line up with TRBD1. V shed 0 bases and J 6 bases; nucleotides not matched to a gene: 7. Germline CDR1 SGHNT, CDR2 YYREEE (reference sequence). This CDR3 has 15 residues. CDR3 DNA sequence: TGTGCCAGCAGCTTGGACTCCGGGACAGGGCTCGAGCAGTACTTC. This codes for CASSLDSGTGLEQYF. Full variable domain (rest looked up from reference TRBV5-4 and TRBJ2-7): ETGVTQSPTHLIKTRGQQVTLRCSSQSGHNTVSWYQQALGQGPQFIFQYYREEENGRGNFPPRFSGLQFPNYSSELNVNALELDDSALYLCASSLDSGTGLEQYFGPGTRLTVT.

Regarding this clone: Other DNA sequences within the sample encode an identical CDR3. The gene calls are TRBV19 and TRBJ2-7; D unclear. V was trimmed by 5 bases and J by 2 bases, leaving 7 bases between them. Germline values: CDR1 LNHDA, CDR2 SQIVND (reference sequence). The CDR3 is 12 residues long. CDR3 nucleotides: TGTGCCAGTAGTGACGGACCCTACGAGCAGTACTTC. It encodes CASSDGPYEQYF. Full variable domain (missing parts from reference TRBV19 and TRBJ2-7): DGGITQSPKYLFRKEGQNVTLSCEQNLNHDAMYWYRQDPGQGLRLIYYSQIVNDFQKGDIAEGYSVSREKKESFPLTVTSAQKNPTAFYLCASSDGPYEQYFGPGTRLTVT.

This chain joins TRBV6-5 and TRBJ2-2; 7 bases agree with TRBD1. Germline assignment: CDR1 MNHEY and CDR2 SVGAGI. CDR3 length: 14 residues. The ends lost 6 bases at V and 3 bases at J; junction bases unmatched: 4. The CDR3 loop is CASRGDSYTGELFF. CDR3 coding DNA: TGTGCCAGCAGAGGGGACAGCTACACCGGGGAGCTGTTTTTT.

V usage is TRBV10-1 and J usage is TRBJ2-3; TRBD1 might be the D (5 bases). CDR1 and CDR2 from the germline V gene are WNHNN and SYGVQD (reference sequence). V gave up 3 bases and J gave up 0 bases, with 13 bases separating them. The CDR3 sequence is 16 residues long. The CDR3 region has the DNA TGCGCCAGCAGTGAAGGGGTTACCTACAGCACAGATACGCAGTATTTT. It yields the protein CASSEGVTYSTDTQYF.

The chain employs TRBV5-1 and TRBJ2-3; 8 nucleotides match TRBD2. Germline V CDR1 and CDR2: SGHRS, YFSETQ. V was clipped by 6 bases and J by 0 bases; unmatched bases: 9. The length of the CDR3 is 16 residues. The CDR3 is CASTNPGGVSTDTQYF. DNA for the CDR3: TGCGCCAGCACCAACCCGGGAGGGGTGAGCACAGATACGCAGTATTTT.

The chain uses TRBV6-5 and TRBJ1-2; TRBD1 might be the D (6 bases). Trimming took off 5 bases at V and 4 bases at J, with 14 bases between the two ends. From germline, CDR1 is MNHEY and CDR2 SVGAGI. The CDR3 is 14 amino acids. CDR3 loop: CASSDAGEGYGYTF. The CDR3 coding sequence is TGTGCCAGCAGTGATGCAGGGGAGGGCTATGGCTACACCTTC.